The text below deals with one T cell receptor beta chain. Its target antigen remains unknown. The sample holds no much larger clone one base away, and base qualities are not on file. As encoded in the germline V gene (reference sequence), CDR1 is LNHDA while CDR2 is SQIVND. The CDR3 covers 13 residues, taking in both the cysteine and the phenylalanine. Only the CDR3 DNA is retained, 39 bases long and in frame from the first base. From V the trimming removes 6 bases and from J it removes 5 bases, while the gene matches leave 6 bases of the junction unaccounted for. This specimen belongs to a study of T cell changes during pregnancy in multiple sclerosis (dated by TCRdb to about 2019). In the study overall: The study examined how the T cell repertoire changed over the course of pregnancy in women with multiple sclerosis.

Libraries were prepared through the immunoSEQ multiplex PCR assay. Drawn from immuneACCESS, this table holds only the in-frame rearrangements with V and J called that TCRdb kept. Clones are partly lost; checked studies trace under half to an unresolved V gene and leave the rest unexplained. The sample table records 40,000 to 55,000 clones; more than 80% of these occur just once. Clones ranked in the top ten supply around 0.38% of the sample. The TCR comes from a female donor with multiple sclerosis, enrolled in a pregnancy study. Sequencing was performed on CD4+ T cells from peripheral blood mononuclear cells, taken before pregnancy. The rearranged segments are TRBV19 and TRBJ1-1; TRBD1 matches 7 bases in the middle. The bases read TGTGCCAGTAGCGTTACAGGGGCGACTGAAGCTTTCTTT. It translates to CASSVTGATEAFF.